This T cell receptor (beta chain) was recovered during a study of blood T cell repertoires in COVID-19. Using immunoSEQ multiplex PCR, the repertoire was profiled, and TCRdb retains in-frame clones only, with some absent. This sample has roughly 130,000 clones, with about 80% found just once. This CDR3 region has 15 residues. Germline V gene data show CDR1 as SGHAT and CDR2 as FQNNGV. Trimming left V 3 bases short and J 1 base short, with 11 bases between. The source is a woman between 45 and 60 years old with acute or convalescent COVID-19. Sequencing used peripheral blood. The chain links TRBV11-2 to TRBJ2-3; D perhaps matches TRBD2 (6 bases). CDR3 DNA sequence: TGTGCCAGCAGCTTCGCGGGGCGGGGCACAGATACGCAGTATTTT. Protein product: CASSFAGRGTDTQYF.